These T cell receptor beta chains were read from a single sample in a study of T cells after yellow fever vaccination. TCRdb fed the 5' RACE reads into MiXCR, producing one record per CDR3 protein. The sample consists of some 250,000 distinct CDR3 sequences, 3.6% of them appearing once. The sample here was PBMCs, taken 15 days after the yellow fever booster vaccination. The receptors were sampled from a man between 18 and 29 years old who received the YFV17D yellow fever vaccine. Each CDR3 is given with its conserved first and last residue. The D gene is left open where the match is weak. Expanded clones are given a class, and other clones once, few, many or no size at all.

CDR3nt,CDR3aa,v_gene,abundance,len,j_gene,d_gene
TGCAGTGCTAGCGATGCCAGGGGATCCGGAGATACGCAGTATTTT,CSASDARGSGDTQYF,TRBV20-1,many,15,TRBJ2-3,-
TGTGCCAGCAGCCAAGGGGACAGGGACTATTCACCCCTCCACTTT,CASSQGDRDYSPLHF,TRBV3-1,-,15,TRBJ1-6,TRBD1
TGTGCCACCAGCAGAGGCTCTATGGGGCCCAACAATGAGCAGTTCTTC,CATSRGSMGPNNEQFF,TRBV15,many,16,TRBJ2-1,-
TGCGCCAGCAGCTTAATCCCAGGCAATCAGCCCCAGCATTTT,CASSLIPGNQPQHF,TRBV5-1,many,14,TRBJ1-5,-
TGCAGTGCCGGCGGGACAGGGGGTCCTTATAGCAATCAGCCCCAGCATTTT,CSAGGTGGPYSNQPQHF,TRBV20-1,many,17,TRBJ1-5,TRBD1
TGTGCCAGCAGCTTGGCCCCCCCGGCGGTATCCACCGGGGAGCTGTTTTTT,CASSLAPPAVSTGELFF,TRBV5-5,-,17,TRBJ2-2,-
TGTGCCAGTGCCCAGGGGGCTTCTGGAAACACCATATATTTT,CASAQGASGNTIYF,TRBV25-1,many,14,TRBJ1-3,TRBD1
TGTGCCAGCAGCCGGGATCCCACAGATACGCAGTATTTT,CASSRDPTDTQYF,TRBV11-3,-,13,TRBJ2-3,-
TGTGCCAGCAGCTCGCGAAATGGACAGGGGTGGGGATCACCCCTCCACTTT,CASSSRNGQGWGSPLHF,TRBV7-2,many,17,TRBJ1-6,TRBD1
TGTGCCAGCAGCTTAGCGCCGGCAGGGGCGAAAGAGACCCAGTACTTC,CASSLAPAGAKETQYF,TRBV7-9,many,16,TRBJ2-5,-
TGCGCCAGCCGGGAGGCGGGTTCGTACCAAGAGACCCAGTACTTC,CASREAGSYQETQYF,TRBV5-1,many,15,TRBJ2-5,TRBD2
TGTGCCAGCAGTCCGCAGGACAGGGGTCCTACCTACACCGGGGAGCTGTTTTTT,CASSPQDRGPTYTGELFF,TRBV12-3/TRBV12-4,many,18,TRBJ2-2,TRBD1
TGTGCCAGCAGCTTAGGGTCCAACCCTCTAGCGGGGCTGCGAGAGACCCAGTACTTC,CASSLGSNPLAGLRETQYF,TRBV7-9,many,19,TRBJ2-5,TRBD2
TGTGCCAGCAGCTCCATCAGGGGGCGAGGTGAAAAACTGTTTTTT,CASSSIRGRGEKLFF,TRBV11-2,many,15,TRBJ1-4,TRBD1
TGCAGCGTTCCGCGGACAGGGGGTTACACAGATACGCAGTATTTT,CSVPRTGGYTDTQYF,TRBV29-1,-,15,TRBJ2-3,TRBD1
TGTGCCAGCAGCTTCTCTAGCGCCGGCTCCTACGAGCAGTACTTC,CASSFSSAGSYEQYF,TRBV7-9,many,15,TRBJ2-7,-
TGTGCCAGCAGCCCACGGGACAGGGGACGTTCCGGGGAGCTGTTTTTT,CASSPRDRGRSGELFF,TRBV9,many,16,TRBJ2-2,TRBD1
TGTGCCAGCAGCTTATTAGTAGCGGATCAAGAGACCCAGTACTTC,CASSLLVADQETQYF,TRBV7-6,many,15,TRBJ2-5,-
TGTGCCATCAGTGAGTCGAACACTGAAGCTTTCTTT,CAISESNTEAFF,TRBV10-3,many,12,TRBJ1-1,-
TGTGCTAGTGGTTTTAGTCCGGGTGAGCAGTTCTTC,CASGFSPGEQFF,TRBV12-5,many,12,TRBJ2-1,-
TGTGCCGCTCAGCGGGGGCCCACAGATACGCAGTATTTT,CAAQRGPTDTQYF,TRBV6-5,many,13,TRBJ2-3,TRBD2
TGCGCCAGCAGCTTGGGGCCCCGGGCCAAAAACATTCAGTACTTC,CASSLGPRAKNIQYF,TRBV5-1,-,15,TRBJ2-4,-
TGTGCCTGGAGTGTAGGGACTACGACCGGGGAGCTGTTTTTT,CAWSVGTTTGELFF,TRBV30,many,14,TRBJ2-2,TRBD2
TGCAGTGCTAGTGCTACAGGGCCCTACGAGCAGTACTTC,CSASATGPYEQYF,TRBV20-1,many,13,TRBJ2-7,-
TGTGCCAGCAGCTTTCGGGCGAACACTGAAGCTTTCTTT,CASSFRANTEAFF,TRBV11-1,many,13,TRBJ1-1,-
TGTGCCAGCAGCTTAAGGGGGGGCGACGAGCAGTACTTC,CASSLRGGDEQYF,TRBV7-2,many,13,TRBJ2-7,-
TGTGCCAGCAGCCAAGATTTCGCCAACATTCAGTACTTC,CASSQDFANIQYF,TRBV3-1,many,13,TRBJ2-4,-
TGTGCTAGTGGTTTGGTACGAACGACCGTCGGTACCCAGTACTTC,CASGLVRTTVGTQYF,TRBV12-5,-,15,TRBJ2-5,-
TGTGCCAGCTCCCCAGACACCTTGTCTAGCAATGAGCAGTTCTTC,CASSPDTLSSNEQFF,TRBV18,many,15,TRBJ2-1,-
TGTGCCAGCAGCTTTTCTGAAGGCACTGAAGCTTTCTTT,CASSFSEGTEAFF,TRBV5-6,many,13,TRBJ1-1,-
TGTGCCAGCAGCTTACGGGGTATGGAAAAAGAAGCTTTCTTT,CASSLRGMEKEAFF,TRBV7-2,many,14,TRBJ1-1,-
TGTGCCAGCAGCTATATAGGACTGCCGAACACCGGGGAGCTGTTTTTT,CASSYIGLPNTGELFF,TRBV3-1,many,16,TRBJ2-2,-
TGTGCCAGCAGCCGAGGGGGGGCGAATGGCTACACCTTC,CASSRGGANGYTF,TRBV7-9,many,13,TRBJ1-2,-
TGTGCCAGCAGTGAATTGGGCACGAAGACCCAGTACTTC,CASSELGTKTQYF,TRBV25-1,few,13,TRBJ2-5,-
TGCGCCAGCAGTGATGCAGGCCTCACTGAAGCTTTCTTT,CASSDAGLTEAFF,TRBV10-2,many,13,TRBJ1-1,-
TGTGCCAGTAGTGAGCTAATAACCGCTCCAGGTGAAGCTTTCTTT,CASSELITAPGEAFF,TRBV19,-,15,TRBJ1-1,-
TGTGCCAGCAGCCCGTGGCCTGCGGCAGATACGCAGTATTTT,CASSPWPAADTQYF,TRBV5-5,many,14,TRBJ2-3,-
TGCGCCAGCAGCTCAATGAGAAATACCGGGGAGCTGTTTTTT,CASSSMRNTGELFF,TRBV5-1,-,14,TRBJ2-2,-
TGTGCCAGTAGCCCGGGACAAGTCGGGTACAATGAGCAGTTCTTC,CASSPGQVGYNEQFF,TRBV19,many,15,TRBJ2-1,-
TGTGCCAGCACCCAGGGGACAGTGAACACTGAAGCTTTCTTT,CASTQGTVNTEAFF,TRBV5-6,many,14,TRBJ1-1,TRBD1